This TCR beta chain was sequenced during a study of T-cell reconstitution after alpha-beta-depleted transplantation in children. This CDR3 comprises 15 residues. V gave up 6 bases and J gave up 2 bases, with 16 bases separating them. CDR1 and CDR2 from the germline V gene are MNHEY and SVGEGT. Unique molecular identifiers were used to barcode this TCRbeta library. MiXCR, applied by TCRdb to the PCR reads, yields one record per CDR3 protein. The sample includes more than 200,000 distinct CDR3 sequences, over 15% of them seen just once. Findings and limits, study-wide: Several hundred rapidly expanded clones from non-depleted graft cells reportedly supplied alpha-beta T cells about two months post-transplant. Some patients' high day-60 TCRbeta diversity was attributed to recipient cells surviving conditioning. The authors attributed T-cell counts and diversity one year after transplant mostly to newly produced T cells.

Details on this clonotype: Antigen: not known.

The clonotype comes from a male patient between 2 and 9 years old who had a stem cell transplant for acute lymphoblastic leukemia, so the T cells may come from the graft donor. The source material was PBMCs, mostly from graft donor cells, sampled 360 days after TCRalphabeta/CD19-depleted stem cell transplant. This chain connects TRBV6-2 or TRBV6-3 to TRBJ1-1; maybe TRBD1 (6 bases). CDR3 sequence reads: CASRTPARGNTEAFF. The CDR3 region has the DNA TGTGCCAGCAGGACACCGGCCAGGGGCAACACTGAAGCTTTCTTT.